The subject of this entry is one TCR beta chain. These data belong to a study of blood T cell repertoires in COVID-19. The data were produced by immunoSEQ multiplex PCR, yet TCRdb's version contains in-frame clones alone and is incomplete. Seen here are approximately 210,000 clones, 94% observed once, and the top ten hold roughly 0.76%. The sequence was collected from a man aged 25 to 45 with COVID-19, enrolled during active disease. Sample: peripheral blood.

This chain's CDR3 is CASSQGGAVTDTQYF. CDR3 nucleotides: TGTGCCAGCAGCCAAGGTGGGGCGGTTACTGATACGCAGTATTTT. The chain is built from TRBV14 and TRBJ2-3, with D maybe TRBD1 (5 bases). Per germline, CDR1 SGHDN and CDR2 FVKESK. V lost 1 base to trimming and J lost 6 bases, with 14 bases between them. This CDR3 has 15 amino acids.